This T cell receptor beta chain is drawn from a study of response to subunit inactivated influenza vaccine. Germline V gene lookup returns CDR1 GTSNPN and CDR2 SVGIG (reference sequence). The J segment lost 5 bases and the V segment lost 8 bases, leaving 8 bases of the junction unmatched. The CDR3 covers 12 residues. TCRdb passed the RT-PCR reads through MiXCR, listing each CDR3 protein once. The table has approximately 290,000 distinct CDR3 sequences, 22% seen once; the top ten hold 9% to 12%. The sample was PBMCs from blood, taken 21 months after vaccination. The chain recombines TRBV30 with TRBJ2-5; 7 nucleotides align to TRBD1. The receptor comes from a man aged 45 to 70 who received an inactivated influenza vaccine. This chain's CDR3 is CAIQGVGETQYF. CDR3 nucleotide sequence: TGTGCCATCCAGGGGGTAGGGGAGACCCAGTACTTC.